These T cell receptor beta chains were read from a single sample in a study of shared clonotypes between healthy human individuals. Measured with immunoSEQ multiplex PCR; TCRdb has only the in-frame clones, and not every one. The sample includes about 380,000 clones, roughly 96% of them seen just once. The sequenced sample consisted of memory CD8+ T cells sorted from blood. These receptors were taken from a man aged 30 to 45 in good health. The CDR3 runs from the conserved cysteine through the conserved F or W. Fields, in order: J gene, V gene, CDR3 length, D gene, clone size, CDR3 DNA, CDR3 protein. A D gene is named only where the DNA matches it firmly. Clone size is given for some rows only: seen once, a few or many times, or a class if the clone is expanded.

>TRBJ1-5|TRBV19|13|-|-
TGTGCCAGTACCCCCTATCCGAATCAGCCCCAGCATTTT
CASTPYPNQPQHF
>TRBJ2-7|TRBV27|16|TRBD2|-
TGTGCCAGCAGACCACATAGCGGGAGGGCCTCCTACGAGCAGTACTTC
CASRPHSGRASYEQYF
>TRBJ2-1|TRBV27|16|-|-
TGTGCCAGCAGCCTGAAGGGGAGACAGGATCTGGGTGAGCAGTTCTTC
CASSLKGRQDLGEQFF
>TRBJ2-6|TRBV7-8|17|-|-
TGTGCCAGCAGCCCGGACAGACCCATACTCGGGGCCAACGTCCTGACTTTC
CASSPDRPILGANVLTF
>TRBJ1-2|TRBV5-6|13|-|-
TGTGCCAGCAGCGAGGGATTTAACTATGGCTACACCTTC
CASSEGFNYGYTF
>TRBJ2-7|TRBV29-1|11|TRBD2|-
TGCAGCGTTGAGGGGGGGGACGAGCAGTACTTC
CSVEGGDEQYF
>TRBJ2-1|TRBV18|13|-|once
TGTGCCAGCTCACCTGGCCTTATAGGTGAGCAGTTCTTC
CASSPGLIGEQFF
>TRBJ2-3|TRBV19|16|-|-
TGTGCCAGTAGCGCCCCTCGCGGTCCTAGCACAGATACGCAGTATTTT
CASSAPRGPSTDTQYF
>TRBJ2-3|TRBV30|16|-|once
TGTGCCTGGAGTGTGGGGGGACTGGCTAGCACAGATACGCAGTATTTT
CAWSVGGLASTDTQYF
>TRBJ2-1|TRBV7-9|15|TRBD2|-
TGTGCCAGCAGCTTCCAGCGGGAGCAAAGGAATGAGCAGTTCTTC
CASSFQREQRNEQFF
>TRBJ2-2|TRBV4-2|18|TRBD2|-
TGTGCCAGCAGCCAAGACCCGGGACTAGCGGGAGTCGGCGGGGAGCTGTTTTTT
CASSQDPGLAGVGGELFF
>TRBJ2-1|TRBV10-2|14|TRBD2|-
TGCGCCAGCAGTGAAAGCGGGAGGTACAATGAGCAGTTCTTC
CASSESGRYNEQFF
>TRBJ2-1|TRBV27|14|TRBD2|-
TGTGCCAGCAGTTTACTAGCGGGTAACAATGAGCAGTTCTTC
CASSLLAGNNEQFF
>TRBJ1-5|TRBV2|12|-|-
TGTGCCAGCTCCGGGGGGGGATGGCCCCAGCATTTT
CASSGGGWPQHF
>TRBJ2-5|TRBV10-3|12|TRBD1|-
TGTGCCATCAGTGGGGACAGGGAGACCCAGTACTTC
CAISGDRETQYF
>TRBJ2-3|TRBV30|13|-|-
TGTGCCTGGACCCCCTTGGGTGGGGGTACGCAGTATTTT
CAWTPLGGGTQYF